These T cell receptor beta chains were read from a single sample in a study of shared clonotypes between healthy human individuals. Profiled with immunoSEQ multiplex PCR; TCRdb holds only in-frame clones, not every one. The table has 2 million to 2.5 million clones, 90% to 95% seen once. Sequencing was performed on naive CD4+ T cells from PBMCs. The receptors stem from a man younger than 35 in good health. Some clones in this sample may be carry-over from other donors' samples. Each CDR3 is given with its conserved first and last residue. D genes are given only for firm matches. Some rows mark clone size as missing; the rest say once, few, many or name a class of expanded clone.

CASSNFPGTSGSGEQFF	TGTGCCAGCAGCAATTTCCCCGGGACTAGCGGGAGTGGTGAGCAGTTCTTC	TRBV4-2	TRBJ2-1	TRBD2	once
CSVAVSSNQPQHF	TGCAGCGTTGCTGTCAGTAGCAATCAGCCCCAGCATTTT	TRBV29-1	TRBJ1-5	.	.
CASSLVVGAGNTIYF	TGTGCCAGCAGCTTAGTGGTAGGGGCTGGAAACACCATATATTTT	TRBV11-2	TRBJ1-3	.	once
CASSEGLSNNEQYF	TGCGCCAGCAGCGAGGGACTTTCTAACAACGAGCAGTACTTC	TRBV5-1	TRBJ2-7	.	.
CASRGQENTEAFF	TGTGCCAGTAGGGGACAGGAAAACACTGAAGCTTTCTTT	TRBV19	TRBJ1-1	TRBD1	.
CASSLSGYEQYF	TGTGCCAGCAGCTTATCTGGATACGAGCAGTACTTC	TRBV7-2	TRBJ2-7	.	.
CASSFRVGNSNQPQHF	TGTGCCAGCAGTTTCCGTGTTGGGAATAGCAATCAGCCCCAGCATTTT	TRBV28	TRBJ1-5	.	.
CASMASAGNTIYF	TGTGCTAGTATGGCAAGCGCTGGAAACACCATATATTTT	TRBV12-5	TRBJ1-3	.	.
CASIATGTAGNTIYF	TGTGCCAGCATTGCAACGGGGACAGCTGGAAACACCATATATTTT	TRBV6-6	TRBJ1-3	TRBD1	.
CASSGLAGDSYNEQFF	TGTGCCAGCAGTGGACTAGCGGGCGACTCCTACAATGAGCAGTTCTTC	TRBV4-2	TRBJ2-1	TRBD2	.
CAIRNALRGDEQFF	TGTGCCATCAGAAATGCCCTAAGAGGGGATGAGCAGTTCTTC	TRBV10-3	TRBJ2-1	.	.
CASSFDRNQPQHF	TGTGCCAGTAGTTTTGATCGTAATCAGCCCCAGCATTTT	TRBV19	TRBJ1-5	.	.
CASSYGETQYF	TGTGCCAGCAGTTATGGTGAGACCCAGTACTTC	TRBV6-5	TRBJ2-5	.	few
CASSGIYEQYF	TGTGCCAGCAGTGGGATATACGAGCAGTACTTC	TRBV28	TRBJ2-7	.	.
CASSRGLDYNEQFF	TGTGCCAGCAGCCGGGGACTAGATTACAATGAGCAGTTCTTC	TRBV7-8	TRBJ2-1	TRBD2	.
CASSEYGTGGRSSYEQYF	TGTGCCAGCAGTGAATACGGAACAGGGGGTCGTTCGTCCTACGAGCAGTACTTC	TRBV25-1	TRBJ2-7	TRBD1	.
CASTRDNEKLFF	TGTGCCAGTACCAGGGACAATGAAAAACTGTTTTTT	TRBV19	TRBJ1-4	.	few
CASSLWASGTSGELFF	TGTGCCAGCAGCTTATGGGCTAGCGGGACCTCCGGGGAGCTGTTTTTT	TRBV11-2	TRBJ2-2	TRBD2	.
CASSPRDIWFF	TGTGCCAGCAGTCCTCGGGACATATGGTTCTTC	TRBV28	TRBJ2-1	.	.
CAIRKISTSVTGELFF	TGTGCCATCAGAAAAATCTCGACTAGCGTCACCGGGGAGCTGTTTTTT	TRBV10-3	TRBJ2-2	TRBD2	.
CASSLDRGSDYGYTF	TGTGCCAGCAGCTTAGATCGGGGGTCGGACTATGGCTACACCTTC	TRBV11-2	TRBJ1-2	.	.
CASSLVPSGGEQYF	TGCGCCAGCAGCTTGGTGCCGTCAGGGGGCGAGCAGTACTTC	TRBV5-1	TRBJ2-7	TRBD1	.
CASSYSRSAAHYEQYF	TGTGCCAGCAGTTACTCGAGATCGGCGGCTCACTACGAGCAGTACTTC	TRBV6-5	TRBJ2-7	.	.
CASSQPGLGSEAFF	TGTGCCAGCAGCCAACCGGGGCTGGGTTCTGAAGCTTTCTTT	TRBV5-6	TRBJ1-1	.	.
CASSRQALRGSTDTQYF	TGCGCCAGCAGCCGCCAGGCGCTCAGGGGTAGCACAGATACGCAGTATTTT	TRBV4-1	TRBJ2-3	.	.
CASSVGGDSGWGTQYF	TGTGCCAGCAGCGTAGGCGGGGACTCCGGTTGGGGGACCCAGTACTTC	TRBV9	TRBJ2-5	.	.
CASSVGLAGSSYEQYF	TGTGCCAGCAGCGTAGGTCTAGCGGGAAGTTCCTACGAGCAGTACTTC	TRBV9	TRBJ2-7	TRBD2	.
CASSPRDRGLGGYTF	TGTGCCAGCAGTCCCCGGGACAGGGGGCTTGGTGGCTACACCTTC	TRBV27	TRBJ1-2	TRBD1	.
CASSQTGGSPQHF	TGTGCCAGCAGCCAGACAGGGGGATCGCCCCAGCATTTT	TRBV14	TRBJ1-5	TRBD1	.
CASSLRQGGYEQYF	TGCGCCAGCAGCTTAAGACAGGGAGGATACGAGCAGTACTTC	TRBV5-1	TRBJ2-7	.	.
CASSQGYREGNYGYTF	TGTGCCAGCAGCCAAGGCTACAGAGAGGGAAACTATGGCTACACCTTC	TRBV14	TRBJ1-2	.	.
CASSQDDRNVNQPQHF	TGTGCCAGCAGCCAAGATGACAGGAATGTCAATCAGCCCCAGCATTTT	TRBV4-2	TRBJ1-5	.	.
CASVVAGRGGNEQFF	TGTGCCAGCGTCGTAGCGGGAAGGGGTGGTAATGAGCAGTTCTTC	TRBV28	TRBJ2-1	TRBD2	.
CASSHGGLTKNIQYF	TGTGCCAGTAGTCATGGGGGACTAACCAAAAACATTCAGTACTTC	TRBV19	TRBJ2-4	TRBD2	.
CASSIAGGLYEQYF	TGTGCCAGCAGTATCGCAGGGGGACTCTACGAGCAGTACTTC	TRBV6-1	TRBJ2-7	.	once
CASSGYRDRSTDTQYF	TGTGCCAGCAGTGGATACCGGGACAGGAGCACAGATACGCAGTATTTT	TRBV6-1	TRBJ2-3	TRBD1	.
CASSVRAFTEAFF	TGTGCCAGTAGTGTCAGGGCCTTCACTGAAGCTTTCTTT	TRBV19	TRBJ1-1	.	.
CASSEGRGSNQPQHF	TGTGCCAGCAGTGAAGGGAGAGGAAGCAATCAGCCCCAGCATTTT	TRBV6-1	TRBJ1-5	.	.
CASSRGDYGYTF	TGCGCCAGCAGCAGGGGTGACTATGGCTACACCTTC	TRBV5-1	TRBJ1-2	.	few
CASRRDRAANYGYTF	TGTGCCAGCAGACGAGACAGGGCCGCTAACTATGGCTACACCTTC	TRBV6-5	TRBJ1-2	TRBD1	.
CATEDGADTQYF	TGTGCCACCGAGGACGGAGCAGATACGCAGTATTTT	TRBV10-3	TRBJ2-3	.	.
CAINGGGLLSYNEQFF	TGTGCCATCAACGGGGGAGGGTTACTCTCCTACAATGAGCAGTTCTTC	TRBV10-3	TRBJ2-1	TRBD2	.
CASSLTSRYNEQFF	TGTGCCAGCAGCTTAACTAGTCGGTACAATGAGCAGTTCTTC	TRBV7-3	TRBJ2-1	.	once
CASSLPGQPNTEAFF	TGTGCCAGCAGCTTACCGGGACAGCCAAACACTGAAGCTTTCTTT	TRBV5-6	TRBJ1-1	TRBD1	.
CASGFMVDAGNTGELFF	TGTGCTAGTGGTTTTATGGTCGACGCAGGGAACACCGGGGAGCTGTTTTTT	TRBV12-5	TRBJ2-2	.	.
CASSEDRASGANVLTF	TGTGCCAGCAGTGAAGACCGAGCGTCTGGGGCCAACGTCCTGACTTTC	TRBV6-4	TRBJ2-6	.	.
CASSALQGLAGDNEQFF	TGTGCCAGCAGCGCATTACAGGGACTAGCGGGAGACAATGAGCAGTTCTTC	TRBV7-3	TRBJ2-1	TRBD2	.
CASSSPGQGLYGYTF	TGTGCCAGCAGCTCTCCCGGACAGGGACTATATGGCTACACCTTC	TRBV7-3	TRBJ1-2	TRBD1	.
CASSLVPGGAEQYF	TGTGCCAGCAGCTTAGTCCCGGGAGGGGCCGAGCAGTACTTC	TRBV7-6	TRBJ2-7	TRBD2	.
CASSETTNTGELFF	TGTGCCAGCAGTGAAACGACGAACACCGGGGAGCTGTTTTTT	TRBV6-1	TRBJ2-2	.	.
CATSREGMASGYTGELFF	TGTGCCACCAGCAGAGAGGGAATGGCTAGCGGTTACACCGGGGAGCTGTTTTTT	TRBV15	TRBJ2-2	TRBD2	.